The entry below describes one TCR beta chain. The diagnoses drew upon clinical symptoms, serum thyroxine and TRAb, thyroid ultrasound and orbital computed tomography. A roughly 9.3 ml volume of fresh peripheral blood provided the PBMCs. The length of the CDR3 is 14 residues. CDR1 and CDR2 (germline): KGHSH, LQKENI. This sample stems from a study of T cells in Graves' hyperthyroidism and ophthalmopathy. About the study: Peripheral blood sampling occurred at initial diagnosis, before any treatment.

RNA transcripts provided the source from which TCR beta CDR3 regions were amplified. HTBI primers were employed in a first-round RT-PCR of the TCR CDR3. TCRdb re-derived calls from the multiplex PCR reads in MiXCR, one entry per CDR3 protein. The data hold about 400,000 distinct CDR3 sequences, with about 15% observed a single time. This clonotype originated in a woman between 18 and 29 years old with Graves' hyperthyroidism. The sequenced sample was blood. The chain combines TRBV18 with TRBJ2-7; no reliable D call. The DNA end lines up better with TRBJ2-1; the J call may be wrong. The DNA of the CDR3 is TGTGCCAGCTCACCAGCGGCTGCCTCCTACGAGCAGTTCTTC. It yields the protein CASSPAAASYEQFF.